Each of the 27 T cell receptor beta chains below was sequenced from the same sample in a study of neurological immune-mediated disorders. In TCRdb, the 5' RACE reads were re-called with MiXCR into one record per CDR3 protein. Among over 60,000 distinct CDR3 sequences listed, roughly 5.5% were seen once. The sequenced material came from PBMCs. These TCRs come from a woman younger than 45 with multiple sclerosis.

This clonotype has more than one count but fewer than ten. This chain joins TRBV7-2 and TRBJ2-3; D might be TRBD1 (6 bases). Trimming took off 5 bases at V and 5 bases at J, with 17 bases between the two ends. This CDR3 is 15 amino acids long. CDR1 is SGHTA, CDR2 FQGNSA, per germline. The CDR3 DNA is TGTGCCAGCAGCCGTGAATCAGGGGTTAAAGATACGCAGTATTTT. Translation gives CASSRESGVKDTQYF.

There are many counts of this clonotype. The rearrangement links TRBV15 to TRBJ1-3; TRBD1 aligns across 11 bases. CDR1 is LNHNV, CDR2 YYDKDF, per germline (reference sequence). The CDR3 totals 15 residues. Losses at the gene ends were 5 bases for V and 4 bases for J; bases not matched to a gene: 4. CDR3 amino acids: CATSPGQGAGNTIYF. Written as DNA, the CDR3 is TGTGCCACCAGCCCAGGACAGGGGGCCGGAAACACCATATATTTT.

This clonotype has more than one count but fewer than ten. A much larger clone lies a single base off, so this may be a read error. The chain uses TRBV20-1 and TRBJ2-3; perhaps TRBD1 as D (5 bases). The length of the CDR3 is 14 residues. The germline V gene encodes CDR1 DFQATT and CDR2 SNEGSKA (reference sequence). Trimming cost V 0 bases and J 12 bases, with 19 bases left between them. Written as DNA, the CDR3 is TGCAGTGCTAGAGATTCCACCAGGGCCAGGGCACAGTATTTT. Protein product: CSARDSTRARAQYF.

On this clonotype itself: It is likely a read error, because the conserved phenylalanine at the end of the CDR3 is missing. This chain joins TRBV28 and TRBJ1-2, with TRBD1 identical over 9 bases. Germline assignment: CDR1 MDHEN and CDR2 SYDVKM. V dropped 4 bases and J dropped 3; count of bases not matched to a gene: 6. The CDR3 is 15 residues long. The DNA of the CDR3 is TGTGCCAGCAGTTGGACAGGGGCAGAACACTATGGCTACACCAAC. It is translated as CASSWTGAEHYGYTN.

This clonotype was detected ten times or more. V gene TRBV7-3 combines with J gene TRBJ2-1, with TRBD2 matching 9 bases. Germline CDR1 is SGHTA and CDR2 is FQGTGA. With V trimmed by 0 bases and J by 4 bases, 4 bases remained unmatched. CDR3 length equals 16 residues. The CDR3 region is CASSLTGGGGYNEQFF. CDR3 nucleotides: TGTGCCAGCAGCTTAACTGGCGGGGGGGGTTACAATGAGCAGTTCTTC.

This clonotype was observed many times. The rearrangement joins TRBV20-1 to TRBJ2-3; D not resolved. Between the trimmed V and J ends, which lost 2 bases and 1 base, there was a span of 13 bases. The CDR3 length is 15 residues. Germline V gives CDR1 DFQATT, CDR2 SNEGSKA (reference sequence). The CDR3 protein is CSARSSPLGTDTQYF. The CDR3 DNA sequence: TGCAGTGCTAGAAGTTCGCCCCTCGGCACAGATACGCAGTATTTT.

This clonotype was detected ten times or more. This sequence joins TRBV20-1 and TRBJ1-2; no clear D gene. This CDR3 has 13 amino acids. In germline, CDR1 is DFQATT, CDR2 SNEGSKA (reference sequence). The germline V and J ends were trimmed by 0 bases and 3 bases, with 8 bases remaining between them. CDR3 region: CSARDAADYGYTF. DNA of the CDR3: TGCAGTGCTAGAGATGCGGCAGACTATGGCTACACCTTC.

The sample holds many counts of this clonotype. CDR3 nucleotide sequence: TGCAGTGCTAGCGACAGGGTGGGGAATCAGCCCCAGCATTTT. Translating gives CSASDRVGNQPQHF. V and J are TRBV20-1 and TRBJ1-5; the match to TRBD1 covers 7 bases. This CDR3 is built from 14 residues. From germline, CDR1 is DFQATT and CDR2 SNEGSKA (reference sequence). V gave up 3 bases and J gave up 4 bases; unmatched junction bases: 6.

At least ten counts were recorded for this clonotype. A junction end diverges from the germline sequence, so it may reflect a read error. DNA of the CDR3: TGTGCCAGCCCTGGAAGCGAGTTC. Translated: CASPGSEF. The genes are TRBV7-9 and TRBJ1-2; D is uncertain. The CDR3 spans 8 residues. CDR1 SEHNR and CDR2 FQNEAQ come from the germline V gene (reference sequence).

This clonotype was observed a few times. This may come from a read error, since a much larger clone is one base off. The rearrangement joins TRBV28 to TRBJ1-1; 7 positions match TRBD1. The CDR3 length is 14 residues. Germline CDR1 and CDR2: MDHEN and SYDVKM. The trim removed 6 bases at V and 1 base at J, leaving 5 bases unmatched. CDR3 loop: CASSWGQKNTEAFF. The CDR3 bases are TGTGCCAGCAGCTGGGGACAGAAGAACACTGAAGCTTTCTTT.

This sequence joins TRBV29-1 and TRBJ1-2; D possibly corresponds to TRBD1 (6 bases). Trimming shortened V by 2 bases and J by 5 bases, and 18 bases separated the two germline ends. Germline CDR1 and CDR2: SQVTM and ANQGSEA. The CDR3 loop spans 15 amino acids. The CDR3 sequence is CSVETPGQPPYGYTF. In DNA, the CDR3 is TGCAGCGTTGAAACTCCGGGACAACCTCCATATGGCTACACCTTC.

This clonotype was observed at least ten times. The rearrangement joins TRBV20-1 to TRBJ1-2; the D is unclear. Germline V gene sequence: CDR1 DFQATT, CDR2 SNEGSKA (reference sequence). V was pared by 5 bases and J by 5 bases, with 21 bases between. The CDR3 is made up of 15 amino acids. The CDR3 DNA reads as TGCAGTGCTGGAGGAGCCGGGAGCGCAAATTATGGCTACACCTTC. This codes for CSAGGAGSANYGYTF.

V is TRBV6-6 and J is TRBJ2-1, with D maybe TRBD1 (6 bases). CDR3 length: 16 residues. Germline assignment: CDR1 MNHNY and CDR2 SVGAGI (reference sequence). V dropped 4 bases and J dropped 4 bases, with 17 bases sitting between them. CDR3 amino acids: CASSSSKMGAYNEQFF. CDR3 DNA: TGTGCCAGCAGTTCCTCAAAGATGGGGGCTTACAATGAGCAGTTCTTC.

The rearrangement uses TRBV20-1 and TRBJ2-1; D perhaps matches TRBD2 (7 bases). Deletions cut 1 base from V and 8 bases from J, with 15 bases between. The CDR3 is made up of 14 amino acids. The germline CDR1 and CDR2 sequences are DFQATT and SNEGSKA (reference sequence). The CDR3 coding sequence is TGCAGTGCTAGAGGGACTAGAGGGGGGCATGAGCAGTTCTTC. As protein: CSARGTRGGHEQFF.

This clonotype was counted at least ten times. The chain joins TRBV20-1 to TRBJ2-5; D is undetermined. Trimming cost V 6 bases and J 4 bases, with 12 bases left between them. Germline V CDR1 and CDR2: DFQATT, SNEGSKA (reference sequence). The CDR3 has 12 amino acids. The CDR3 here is CSAAPSAETQYF. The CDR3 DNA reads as TGCAGTGCCGCCCCCTCGGCAGAGACCCAGTACTTC.

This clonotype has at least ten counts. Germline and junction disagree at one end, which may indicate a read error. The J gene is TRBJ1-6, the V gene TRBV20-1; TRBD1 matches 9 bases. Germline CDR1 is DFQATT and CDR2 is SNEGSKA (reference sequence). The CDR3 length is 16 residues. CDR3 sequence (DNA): TGCAGTGCTAGAGATCGCGGGACAGGGTCCGATTCACCCCTCAACTTT. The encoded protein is CSARDRGTGSDSPLNF.

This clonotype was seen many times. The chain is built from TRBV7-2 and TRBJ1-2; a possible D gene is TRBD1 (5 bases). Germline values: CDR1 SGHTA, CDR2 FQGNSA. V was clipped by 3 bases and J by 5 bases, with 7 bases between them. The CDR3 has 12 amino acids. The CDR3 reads CASSLTAYGYTF. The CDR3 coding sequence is TGTGCCAGCAGCTTGACAGCTTATGGCTACACCTTC.

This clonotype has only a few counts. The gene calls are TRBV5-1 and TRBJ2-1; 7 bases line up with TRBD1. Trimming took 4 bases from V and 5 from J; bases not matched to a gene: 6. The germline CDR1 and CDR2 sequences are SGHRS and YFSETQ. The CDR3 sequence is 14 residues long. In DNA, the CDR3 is TGCGCCAGCAGCACCGGGGACAGCCACAATGAGCAGTTCTTC. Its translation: CASSTGDSHNEQFF.

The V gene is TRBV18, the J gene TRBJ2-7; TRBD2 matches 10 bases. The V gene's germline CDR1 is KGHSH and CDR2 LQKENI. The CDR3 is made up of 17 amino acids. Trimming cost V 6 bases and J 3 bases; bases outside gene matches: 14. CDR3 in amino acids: CASSPRSWASGGYEQYF. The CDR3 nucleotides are TGTGCCAGCTCGCCCCGTTCTTGGGCTAGCGGGGGCTACGAGCAGTACTTC.

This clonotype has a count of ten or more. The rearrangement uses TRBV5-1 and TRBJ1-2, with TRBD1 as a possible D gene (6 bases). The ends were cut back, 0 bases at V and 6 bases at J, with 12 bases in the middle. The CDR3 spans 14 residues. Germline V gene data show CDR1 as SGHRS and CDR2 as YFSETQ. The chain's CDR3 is CASSLGGPGDGYTF. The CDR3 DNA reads TGCGCCAGCAGCTTGGGGGGCCCAGGGGATGGCTACACCTTC.

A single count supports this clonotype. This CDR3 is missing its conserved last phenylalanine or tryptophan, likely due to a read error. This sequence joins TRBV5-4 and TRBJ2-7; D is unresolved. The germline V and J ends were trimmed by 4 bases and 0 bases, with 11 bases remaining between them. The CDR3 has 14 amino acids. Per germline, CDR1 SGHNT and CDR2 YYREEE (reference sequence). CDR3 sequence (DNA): TGTGCCAGCAGCCCCCTAGGAAACTCCTACGAGCAGTACTTA. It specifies CASSPLGNSYEQYL.

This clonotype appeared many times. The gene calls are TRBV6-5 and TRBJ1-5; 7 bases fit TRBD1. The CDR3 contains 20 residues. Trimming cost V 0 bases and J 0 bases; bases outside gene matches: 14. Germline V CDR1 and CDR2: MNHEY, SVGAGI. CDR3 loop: CASSYSGWDREINSNQPQHF. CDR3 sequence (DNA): TGTGCCAGCAGTTACTCAGGTTGGGACAGAGAAATAAATAGCAATCAGCCCCAGCATTTT.

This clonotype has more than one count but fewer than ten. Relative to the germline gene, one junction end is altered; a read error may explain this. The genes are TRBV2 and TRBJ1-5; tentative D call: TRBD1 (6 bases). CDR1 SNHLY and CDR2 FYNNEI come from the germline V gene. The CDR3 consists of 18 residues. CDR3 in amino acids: CASSPAGRQGNLGKPQNF. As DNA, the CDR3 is TGTGCCAGCAGCCCAGCCGGTCGGCAGGGGAACCTTGGGAAGCCCCAGAATTTT.

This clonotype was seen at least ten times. As DNA, the CDR3 is TGTGCCAGCAGTTTATATCTAGCGGGGACAGATACGCAGTATTTT. Translation gives CASSLYLAGTDTQYF. V and J are TRBV12-3 or TRBV12-4 and TRBJ2-3; the match to TRBD2 covers 9 bases. V was clipped by 2 bases and J by 3 bases; unmatched bases: 3. The CDR3 has 15 amino acids.

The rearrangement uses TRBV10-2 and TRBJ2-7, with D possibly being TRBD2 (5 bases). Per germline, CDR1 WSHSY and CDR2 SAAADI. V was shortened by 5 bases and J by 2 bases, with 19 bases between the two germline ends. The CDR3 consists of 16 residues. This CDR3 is CASSIRGGDPTYEQYF. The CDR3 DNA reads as TGCGCCAGCAGTATCCGTGGAGGCGATCCGACCTACGAGCAGTACTTC.

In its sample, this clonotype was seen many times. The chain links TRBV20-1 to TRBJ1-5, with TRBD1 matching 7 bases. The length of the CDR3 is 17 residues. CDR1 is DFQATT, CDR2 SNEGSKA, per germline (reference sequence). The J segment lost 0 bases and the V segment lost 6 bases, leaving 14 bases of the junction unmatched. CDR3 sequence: CSATTGSRFYSNQPQHF. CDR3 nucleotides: TGCAGTGCCACGACAGGGTCTCGCTTTTATAGCAATCAGCCCCAGCATTTT.

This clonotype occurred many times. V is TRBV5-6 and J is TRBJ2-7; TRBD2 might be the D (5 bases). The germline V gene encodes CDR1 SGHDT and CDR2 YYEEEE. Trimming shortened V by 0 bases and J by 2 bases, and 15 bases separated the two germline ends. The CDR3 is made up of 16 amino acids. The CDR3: CASSLEFVEGPYEQYF. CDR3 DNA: TGTGCCAGCAGCTTGGAGTTTGTCGAGGGTCCCTACGAGCAGTACTTC.